The 21 T cell receptor beta chains listed next were all sequenced from one sample in a study of shared clonotypes between healthy human individuals. The repertoire was sequenced with immunoSEQ multiplex PCR; TCRdb's copy has only in-frame clones and lacks some. The sample records fewer than 1.6 million clones, about 98.5% being singletons. Sequenced material: naive CD4+ T cells sorted from blood. Noted subset: CD45RA+ positively selected. These receptors were taken from a man younger than 45 in good health.

As DNA, the CDR3 is TGCGCCAGCAGCCAAGAGCGGGACAGCCTAACAGATACGCAGTATTTT. Its translation: CASSQERDSLTDTQYF. V is TRBV4-1 and J is TRBJ2-3, with D possibly TRBD1 on 7 matching bases. Trimming left V 0 bases short and J 3 bases short, with 13 bases between. Looked up from germline, CDR1 is MGHRA and CDR2 is YSYEKL. The CDR3 spans 16 residues.

The chain couples TRBV4-2 to TRBJ2-7; D is unclear. CDR3 length: 13 residues. The germline V and J ends were trimmed by 3 bases and 5 bases, with 11 bases remaining between them. Germline values: CDR1 LGHNA, CDR2 YNFKEQ. The CDR3 sequence is CASSQTGFHEQYF. The CDR3 region has the DNA TGTGCCAGCAGCCAGACCGGGTTCCACGAGCAGTACTTC.

Concerning this clone: The sample carries other DNA sequences with the same CDR3. The chain recombines TRBV2 with TRBJ1-1; no clear D. The CDR3 has 11 amino acids. V was shortened by 4 bases and J by 11 bases, with 11 bases between the two germline ends. Germline V CDR1 and CDR2: SNHLY, FYNNEI. For the CDR3, the DNA is TGTGCCAGCAGTGTGCGGACGGAGGCTTTCTTT. Translation: CASSVRTEAFF.

The chain carries TRBV5-1 and TRBJ2-3; D is uncertain. Germline V gene data show CDR1 as SGHRS and CDR2 as YFSETQ. The CDR3 extends over 14 amino acids. The V end was cut by 0 bases, the J end by 3 bases, with 8 bases between. This chain's CDR3 is CASSLDGPTDTQYF. The CDR3 DNA reads as TGCGCCAGCAGCTTGGACGGGCCGACAGATACGCAGTATTTT.

This clone occurred once. This chain uses TRBV5-5 with TRBJ2-7, with D maybe TRBD2 (7 bases). Germline V gives CDR1 SGHKS, CDR2 YYEKEE (reference sequence). The V and J ends lost 4 bases and 2 bases respectively, with 16 bases between them. CDR3 length: 15 amino acids. CDR3 residues: CASSPGEGVPYEQYF. The DNA of the CDR3 is TGTGCCAGCAGCCCTGGGGAGGGGGTGCCCTACGAGCAGTACTTC. Based on the CDR3 plus reference TRBV5-5 and TRBJ2-7, the full variable domain is DAGVTQSPTHLIKTRGQQVTLRCSPISGHKSVSWYQQVLGQGPQFIFQYYEKEERGRGNFPDRFSARQFPNYSSELNVNALLLGDSALYLCASSPGEGVPYEQYFGPGTRLTVT.

Remarks on this clone: The junction differs from germline at one of its ends, possibly a read error. CDR3 sequence (DNA): TGCGCCAGCAGCCAAGATCGGGGGACTAGCGAGCACTTC. Protein sequence: CASSQDRGTSEHF. The rearrangement joins TRBV4-1 to TRBJ2-7; 10 bases agree with TRBD2. This CDR3 contains 13 residues. Germline V CDR1 and CDR2: MGHRA, YSYEKL.

The chain combines TRBV6-1 with TRBJ2-7; D perhaps matches TRBD2 (5 bases). V gave up 6 bases and J gave up 6 bases, with 18 bases separating them. This CDR3 has 14 residues. Germline lookup yields CDR1 MNHNS and CDR2 SASEGT. In DNA form, the CDR3 reads TGTGCCAGCAGGTCCCCGCTAGCAACGGGCGAGCAGTACTTC. This encodes CASRSPLATGEQYF.

Note on this clone: The same CDR3 arises from other DNA sequences in this sample as well. The rearrangement joins TRBV18 to TRBJ2-7; D perhaps matches TRBD2 (5 bases). Germline CDR1 KGHSH, CDR2 LQKENI. V was clipped by 2 bases and J by 6 bases, with 8 bases between them. The CDR3 totals 12 residues. As DNA, the CDR3 is TGTGCCAGCTCACCAGAGGGTGGCGAGCAGTACTTC. Protein product: CASSPEGGEQYF.

CDR3 DNA: TGTGCCAGCAGCTTAGGGGGAGGGCCTAGCAATCAGCCCCAGCATTTT. It yields the protein CASSLGGGPSNQPQHF. The rearrangement uses TRBV7-9 and TRBJ1-5, with D hard to call. Germline CDR1 SEHNR, CDR2 FQNEAQ (reference sequence). The ends were cut back, 1 base at V and 0 bases at J, with 10 bases in the middle. This CDR3 is built from 16 residues.

This chain connects TRBV19 to TRBJ2-1; D is tentatively TRBD1 or TRBD2 (6 bases each). The CDR3 is made up of 19 amino acids. Per the germline V gene, CDR1 is LNHDA and CDR2 is SQIVND (reference sequence). V shed 4 bases and J shed 6 bases, with 28 bases lying between them. The CDR3 protein is CASSTYPGLTGAAFNEQFF. For the CDR3, the DNA is TGTGCCAGTAGTACATATCCCGGTCTCACGGGGGCGGCCTTCAATGAGCAGTTCTTC.

About this clone itself: At one of its ends the junction is not consistent with the germline gene, which may arise from a read error. The rearrangement joins TRBV2 to TRBJ2-7, with 7 bases matching TRBD1. Germline V lookup: CDR1 SNHLY, CDR2 FYNNEI. This CDR3 contains 13 residues. This chain's CDR3 is CACRQGLGYEQYF. The DNA for the CDR3 is TGTGCCTGCAGACAGGGTCTGGGCTACGAGCAGTACTTC.

Regarding this clone: Different DNA sequences within this sample yield the same CDR3. This chain connects TRBV5-1 to TRBJ2-7, with D possibly being TRBD2 (6 bases). CDR3 length: 15 amino acids. Germline CDR1 and CDR2: SGHRS and YFSETQ. V lost 0 bases and J 4 bases, leaving 14 bases between the germline ends. CDR3 in amino acids: CASSLAMAGRYEQYF. DNA for the CDR3: TGCGCCAGCAGCTTGGCCATGGCAGGGAGGTACGAGCAGTACTTC.

The genes are TRBV27 and TRBJ1-5, with 7 bases identical to TRBD1. CDR1 MNHEY and CDR2 SMNVEV come from the germline V gene (reference sequence). V shed 5 bases and J 4 bases; nucleotides not matched to a gene: 14. CDR3 length: 17 amino acids. CDR3 sequence reads: CASSRVLPTGTNQPQHF. For the CDR3, the DNA is TGTGCCAGCAGTCGGGTACTCCCGACAGGGACGAATCAGCCCCAGCATTTT.

V usage is TRBV11-2 and J usage is TRBJ2-5; TRBD1 aligns across 10 bases. This CDR3 is built from 13 residues. Looked up from germline, CDR1 is SGHAT and CDR2 is FQNNGV. V gave up 5 bases and J gave up 10 bases; unmatched junction bases: 7. CDR3 protein: CASSNGQGVNQYF. The CDR3 DNA is TGTGCCAGCAGCAACGGACAGGGGGTTAACCAGTACTTC.

The rearrangement joins TRBV10-3 to TRBJ2-2, with 7 bases identical to TRBD1. V gave up 7 bases and J gave up 3 bases; unmatched junction bases: 2. The germline V gene has CDR1 ENHRY and CDR2 SYGVKD. The CDR3 length is 13 residues. CDR3 in amino acids: CAIKGQDTGELFF. For the CDR3, the DNA is TGTGCCATCAAAGGACAGGACACCGGGGAGCTGTTTTTT.

The chain is built from TRBV9 and TRBJ2-3, with a possible D match to TRBD2 (6 bases). V was trimmed by 0 bases and J by 3 bases, leaving 17 bases between them. Germline V CDR1 and CDR2: SGDLS, YYNGEE. This CDR3 is built from 17 residues. This CDR3 is CASSVVADYTLTDTQYF. The CDR3 coding sequence is TGTGCCAGCAGCGTAGTAGCGGACTACACCTTGACAGATACGCAGTATTTT.

The rearrangement uses TRBV19 and TRBJ2-1; D is perhaps TRBD2 (6 bases). Trimming shortened V by 1 base and J by 9 bases, and 10 bases separated the two germline ends. Germline CDR1 is LNHDA and CDR2 is SQIVND (reference sequence). The CDR3 is made up of 13 amino acids. CDR3 residues: CASSIVRGTEQFF. The CDR3 nucleotides are TGTGCCAGTAGTATAGTTCGGGGGACTGAGCAGTTCTTC.

The chain joins TRBV20-1 to TRBJ2-5; D call uncertain. Germline V gene data show CDR1 as DFQATT and CDR2 as SNEGSKA (reference sequence). Trimming removed 3 bases from V and 4 bases from J, with 6 bases in between. CDR3 length: 11 residues. The DNA for the CDR3 is TGCAGTGCTAGGATTAGAGAGACCCAGTACTTC. It yields the protein CSARIRETQYF.

The V call is TRBV4-1, the J call TRBJ2-7, with 14 bases aligning to TRBD2. Germline V CDR1 and CDR2: MGHRA, YSYEKL. The CDR3 consists of 17 residues. V lost 3 bases to trimming and J lost 0 bases; unmatched junction nucleotides: 4. The CDR3 DNA is TGCGCCAGCAGCCAGGGACTAGCGGGAGTTCTCTCCTACGAGCAGTACTTC. Its protein is CASSQGLAGVLSYEQYF.

The chain carries TRBV19 and TRBJ1-2; 8 nucleotides agree with TRBD1. The CDR3 totals 13 residues. Germline V gives CDR1 LNHDA, CDR2 SQIVND (reference sequence). V lost 6 bases, J lost 6 bases, and 6 bases stayed unmatched. Here the CDR3 reads CASRIDRGHGYTF. The CDR3 region has the DNA TGTGCCAGTAGGATTGACAGGGGCCATGGCTACACCTTC.

The chain uses TRBV28 and TRBJ1-1, with 10 bases aligning to TRBD1. Germline V lookup: CDR1 MDHEN, CDR2 SYDVKM. The V and J ends lost 7 bases and 1 base, in that order; junction bases with no gene match: 3. The CDR3 covers 14 residues. DNA of the CDR3: TGTGCCAGCAAAGGGACAGGGGAGAACACTGAAGCTTTCTTT. Translated, it gives CASKGTGENTEAFF.